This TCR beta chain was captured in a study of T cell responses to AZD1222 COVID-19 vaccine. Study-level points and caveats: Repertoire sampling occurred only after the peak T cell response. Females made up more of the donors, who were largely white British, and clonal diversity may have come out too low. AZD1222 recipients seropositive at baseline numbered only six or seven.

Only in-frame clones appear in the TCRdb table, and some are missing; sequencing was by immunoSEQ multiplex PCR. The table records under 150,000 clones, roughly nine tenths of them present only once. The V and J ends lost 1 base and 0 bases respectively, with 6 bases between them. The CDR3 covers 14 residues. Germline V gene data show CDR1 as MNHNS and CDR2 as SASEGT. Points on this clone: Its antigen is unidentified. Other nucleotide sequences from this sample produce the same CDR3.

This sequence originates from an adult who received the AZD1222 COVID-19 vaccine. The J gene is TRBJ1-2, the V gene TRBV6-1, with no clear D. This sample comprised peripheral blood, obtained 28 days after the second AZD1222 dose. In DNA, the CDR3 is TGTGCCAGCAGTGAAGGCACAGCTAACTATGGCTACACCTTC. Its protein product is CASSEGTANYGYTF.